This T cell receptor (beta chain) was captured by sequencing in a study of CD8+CD57+ T cells in acquired aplastic anemia. Only patients with CD8+CD57+ cell expansion on flow cytometry were chosen for sequencing. This clonotype was picked up many times. Genomic DNA was employed as the template in profiling TCR beta VDJ and CDR3. TCRdb ran MiXCR on the reads and lists one entry per CDR3 protein. The data hold over 150,000 distinct CDR3 sequences, with more than 45% observed a single time. The receptor was isolated from a human donor with aplastic anemia. The sample taken for sequencing was sorted CD4+, CD8+, or CD8+CD57+ T cells (not recorded which) from PBMCs.

The CDR3, as DNA: TGTGCCAGCAGCGTCTCCTCTCTAGCGGGAGGCCGCTACAATGAGCAGTTCTTC. Translating gives CASSVSSLAGGRYNEQFF. J is TRBJ2-1 and V is TRBV9, with 11 nucleotides matching TRBD2. Germline CDR1 reads SGDLS; CDR2 reads YYNGEE. V was pared by 2 bases and J by 3 bases, with 10 bases of the junction left unmatched. The length of the CDR3 is 18 residues.